One T cell receptor (beta chain) is described in this entry. These data originate in a study of OX40 agonist ivuxolimab in advanced cancers. The data were produced by immunoSEQ multiplex PCR, yet TCRdb's version contains in-frame clones alone and is incomplete. This table holds about 31,000 clones, roughly 86% found once. This sequence originates from an adult with an advanced solid tumor such as melanoma, head and neck, liver or kidney cancer. Here the sequenced sample was CD4+ or CD8+ T cells sorted from blood, taken in a trial of the OX40 agonist ivuxolimab.

The CDR3 sequence is CAISEGGLTEAFF. The CDR3, as DNA: TGTGCCATCAGTGAGGGGGGGCTTACTGAAGCTTTCTTT. The chain is built from TRBV10-3 and TRBJ1-1; tentatively, D is TRBD1 (6 bases). The CDR3 runs 13 residues. The V and J ends lost 2 bases and 5 bases respectively, with 9 bases between them. The V gene's germline CDR1 is ENHRY and CDR2 SYGVKD.